The present TCR beta chain was sequenced within a study of patients and donors after allogeneic stem cell transplantation. Each CDR3 protein is one row after TCRdb ran MiXCR on the RT-PCR reads. The table lists more than 150,000 distinct CDR3 sequences, 35% to 50% of them singletons. The CDR3 length is 20 residues. The ends lost 5 bases at V and 3 bases at J; junction bases unmatched: 18. The chain has TRBV12-3 or TRBV12-4 and TRBJ1-4, with 10 bases fitting TRBD1. The clonotype originates from a human donor who was either an allogeneic HSCT recipient or a stem cell or donor lymphocyte infusion donor (not recorded which). It is not recorded whose cells these are; they may come from a transplant donor. The sample taken for sequencing was blood, either unsorted or a sorted T cell fraction (not recorded which). CDR3 coding DNA: TGTGCCAGCAGTCGGGGACAGGGGTTTTTTTCGCAGGGGGCTAATGAAAAACTGTTTTTT. This codes for CASSRGQGFFSQGANEKLFF.